These 14 T cell receptor beta chains were sequenced from one sample in a study of response to subunit inactivated influenza vaccine. TCRdb redid the calling of the RT-PCR reads with MiXCR, one entry per CDR3 protein. The sample holds approximately 680,000 distinct CDR3 sequences; 15% to 19% are singletons and the top ten take 11%. The sequencing used PBMCs from blood, collected 11 to 12 days after vaccination. All receptors come from a man aged 50 or older who received an inactivated influenza vaccine.

The J gene is TRBJ1-2, the V gene TRBV5-1, with 8 bases identical to TRBD1. CDR1 is SGHRS and CDR2 is YFSETQ in the germline V gene. The length of the CDR3 is 15 residues. V dropped 4 bases and J dropped 8; count of bases not matched to a gene: 13. The CDR3 DNA is TGCGCCAGCAGCATCCAAGACAGGGGAAGTTACGGCTACACCTTC. This encodes CASSIQDRGSYGYTF.

This clonotype was seen once. The gene calls are TRBV20-1 and TRBJ2-1, with 10 bases aligning to TRBD1. Germline-derived CDR1 and CDR2 are DFQATT and SNEGSKA (reference sequence). The CDR3 contains 15 residues. The J segment lost 3 bases and the V segment lost 6 bases, leaving 8 bases of the junction unmatched. The CDR3: CSARQGAAVYNEQFF. In nucleotides, the CDR3 is TGCAGTGCAAGACAGGGGGCAGCGGTCTACAATGAGCAGTTCTTC.

This clonotype appeared a few times. The CDR3 sequence is CSASQGKETQYF. Here the CDR3 DNA reads TGCAGTGCTTCACAGGGGAAAGAGACCCAGTACTTC. The V and J genes are TRBV20-1 and TRBJ2-5; TRBD1 matches 7 bases. Germline trimming cut 5 bases from V and 3 bases from J; bases unmatched to any gene: 3. The V gene's germline CDR1 is DFQATT and CDR2 SNEGSKA (reference sequence). This CDR3 has 12 amino acids.

There are many counts of this clonotype. This chain uses TRBV7-2 with TRBJ2-4, with D perhaps matching TRBD1 or TRBD2 (5 bases each). In germline, CDR1 is SGHTA, CDR2 FQGNSA. V was cut by 0 bases and J by 8 bases, with 14 bases left in between. This CDR3 is built from 15 residues. Written as DNA, the CDR3 is TGTGCCAGCAGCTTAGCGGCAGGGAGCGGTGACATTCAGTACTTC. Translation gives CASSLAAGSGDIQYF.

This clonotype occurred a few times. The chain has TRBV7-2 and TRBJ2-7; 7 nucleotides agree with TRBD2. Germline V gene lookup returns CDR1 SGHTA and CDR2 FQGNSA. J was trimmed by 4 bases and V by 2 bases; bases with no gene match: 8. This CDR3 spans 15 amino acids. Here the CDR3 DNA reads TGTGCCAGCAGCTTATCTAGCGGAGTTACTTACGAGCAGTACTTC. Encoded protein: CASSLSSGVTYEQYF.

This clonotype was seen a handful of times. The V call is TRBV5-1, the J call TRBJ2-2, with a weak D call TRBD1 (6 bases). CDR3 length: 17 residues. Germline V gene lookup returns CDR1 SGHRS and CDR2 YFSETQ. Trimming took 3 bases from V and 4 from J, leaving 19 bases between them. The CDR3 sequence is CASSSSTGTSLTGELFF. For the CDR3, the DNA is TGCGCCAGCAGCTCCTCGACCGGGACAAGCCTCACCGGGGAGCTGTTTTTT. Variable domain in full (rest from reference TRBV5-1 and TRBJ2-2): KAGVTQTPRYLIKTRGQQVTLSCSPISGHRSVSWYQQTPGQGLQFLFEYFSETQRNKGNFPGRFSGRQFSNSRSEMNVSTLELGDSALYLCASSSSTGTSLTGELFFGEGSRLTVL.

The chain carries TRBV7-9 and TRBJ1-1; D unclear. V lost 3 bases and J 7 bases, leaving 6 bases between the germline ends. This CDR3 comprises 11 residues. Germline V gene sequence: CDR1 SEHNR, CDR2 FQNEAQ (reference sequence). The CDR3 bases are TGTGCCAGCAGCTTCACGGTTGAAGCTTTCTTT. Translating gives CASSFTVEAFF.

This clonotype showed up just a few times. V and J are TRBV6-2 or TRBV6-3 and TRBJ1-1; the D gene is possibly TRBD1 (5 bases). Germline V gene lookup returns CDR1 MNHEY and CDR2 SVGEGT. Trimming left V 5 bases short and J 1 base short, with 14 bases between. CDR3 length equals 15 residues. CDR3 residues: CASSPGTRTNTEAFF. The CDR3 nucleotides read TGTGCCAGCAGTCCCGGGACTCGGACGAACACTGAAGCTTTCTTT.

The V and J genes are TRBV5-1 and TRBJ1-2; D uncertain. CDR1 is SGHRS, CDR2 YFSETQ, per germline. Trimming cost V 4 bases and J 2 bases, with 6 bases left between them. The CDR3 is 12 residues long. CDR3 nucleotides: TGCGCCAGCAGCCCGGAGAACTATGGCTACACCTTC. Its protein is CASSPENYGYTF.

The chain links TRBV7-2 to TRBJ2-5, with 7 bases fitting TRBD1. CDR1 is SGHTA, CDR2 FQGNSA, per germline. This CDR3 contains 15 residues. J was trimmed by 2 bases and V by 3 bases; bases with no gene match: 6. The CDR3 DNA reads TGTGCCAGCAGCTTGGACAGGACCTTTCAAGAGACCCAGTACTTC. Amino acid sequence: CASSLDRTFQETQYF.

The chain recombines TRBV6-6 with TRBJ1-1; no firm D call. Germline V lookup: CDR1 MNHNY, CDR2 SVGAGI (reference sequence). The CDR3 has 13 residues. Trimming shortened V by 6 bases and J by 4 bases, and 12 bases separated the two germline ends. The CDR3: CASSPFQGTEAFF. As DNA, the CDR3 is TGTGCCAGCAGCCCCTTCCAAGGCACTGAAGCTTTCTTT.

Notes on this clonotype: The junction and the germline gene differ at one end; a read error may be behind it. The chain is built from TRBV10-3 and TRBJ2-3; 8 positions match TRBD1. This CDR3 region has 14 residues. CDR1 is ENHRY and CDR2 is SYGVKD in the germline V gene. The CDR3 nucleotides read TGTGCTATCAGAGGACAGGGAGGAACAGATACGCAGTATTTT. Protein product: CAIRGQGGTDTQYF.

This sequence joins TRBV7-9 and TRBJ2-2; no firm D call. V lost 5 bases to trimming and J lost 4 bases, with 14 bases between them. Looked up from germline, CDR1 is SEHNR and CDR2 is FQNEAQ (reference sequence). This CDR3 has 15 residues. In nucleotides, the CDR3 is TGTGCCAGCAGCCCCATAGAGAGGTTCACCGGGGAGCTGTTTTTT. It yields the protein CASSPIERFTGELFF.

This clonotype was found many times. The rearrangement uses TRBV5-6 and TRBJ1-5; D ambiguous. CDR3 size: 17 residues. The germline V gene encodes CDR1 SGHDT and CDR2 YYEEEE. The V and J ends lost 1 base and 4 bases respectively, with 18 bases between them. The CDR3 DNA is TGTGCCAGCAGCTTGTGGAAGGAGAGGGTTGCGAATCAGCCCCAGCATTTT. It translates to CASSLWKERVANQPQHF.